Presented here are 28 T cell receptor beta chains from one specimen sequenced in a study of control samples from healthy donors and cancer patients. The protocol was immunoSEQ multiplex PCR, while the TCRdb copy is restricted to in-frame clones and leaves out a portion. The data contain tens of thousands of clones, about 89% of them singletons. Specimen: blood. The receptors were gathered from a man aged 45-60 years in good health.

J is TRBJ2-5 and V is TRBV19; 9 positions match TRBD1. The germline CDR1 and CDR2 sequences are LNHDA and SQIVND (reference sequence). This CDR3 region has 15 residues. V trimming: 1 base; J trimming: 4 bases; junction bases outside the gene matches: 4. The CDR3 sequence is CASSIGDRVLETQYF. The CDR3 bases are TGTGCCAGTAGTATAGGGGACAGGGTATTAGAGACCCAGTACTTC.

The V call is TRBV11-2, the J call TRBJ1-5; D gene ambiguous. Trimming removed 1 base at V and 0 bases at J, with 4 bases between. Germline V gives CDR1 SGHAT, CDR2 FQNNGV. The CDR3 is made up of 14 amino acids. CDR3 amino acids: CASSLAYSNQPQHF. CDR3 nucleotides: TGTGCCAGCAGCTTAGCCTATAGCAATCAGCCCCAGCATTTT.

The rearrangement links TRBV2 to TRBJ2-2, with TRBD1 as a possible D gene (5 bases). V lost 6 bases to trimming and J lost 6 bases, with 11 bases between them. The CDR3 length is 13 residues. CDR1 and CDR2 from the germline V gene are SNHLY and FYNNEI. The DNA for the CDR3 is TGTGCCAGCAGGTTAGGGGCGCCCGGGGAGCTGTTTTTT. Its protein is CASRLGAPGELFF. The entire variable domain, with the rest obtained from reference TRBV2 and TRBJ2-2, is as follows: EPEVTQTPSHQVTQMGQEVILRCVPISNHLYFYWYRQILGQKVEFLVSFYNNEISEKSEIFDDQFSVERPDGSNFTLKIRSTKLEDSAMYFCASRLGAPGELFFGEGSRLTVL.

CDR3 protein: CASSLSTRGGTEAFF. DNA for the CDR3: TGTGCCAGCAGTTTATCTACTAGGGGGGGGACTGAAGCTTTCTTT. This chain connects TRBV27 to TRBJ1-1, with D perhaps matching TRBD1 (6 bases). The V end was cut by 0 bases, the J end by 5 bases, with 13 bases between. Germline lookup yields CDR1 MNHEY and CDR2 SMNVEV (reference sequence). The CDR3 is 15 residues long.

The chain links TRBV5-1 to TRBJ2-2; weak D call: TRBD1 (6 bases). Germline V gene sequence: CDR1 SGHRS, CDR2 YFSETQ. The length of the CDR3 is 15 residues. With 4 bases removed from V and 0 bases from J, the gap between germline ends came to 10 bases. The CDR3: CASSTDSTNTGELFF. For the CDR3, the DNA is TGCGCCAGCAGCACGGACAGCACGAACACCGGGGAGCTGTTTTTT.

This chain joins TRBV12-5 and TRBJ2-7, with 11 bases lining up with TRBD2. The V segment lost 6 bases and the J segment 3 bases; nucleotides outside the gene matches: 10. Germline V gene sequence: CDR1 LGHNT, CDR2 FRNRAP. CDR3 length: 16 amino acids. Here the CDR3 reads CASGTRLAGYLYEQYF. CDR3 nucleotides: TGTGCTAGTGGGACGAGACTAGCGGGGTACCTCTACGAGCAGTACTTC.

The genes are TRBV30 and TRBJ1-3; D gene uncertain. This CDR3 region has 13 residues. V was pared by 5 bases and J by 8 bases, with 16 bases between. The germline V gene encodes CDR1 GTSNPN and CDR2 SVGIG (reference sequence). The CDR3 DNA reads TGTGCCTGGGGGCAGGATTTAGTGGACACCATATATTTT. Protein product: CAWGQDLVDTIYF. Using reference TRBV30 and TRBJ1-3 for the parts outside the CDR3, the full variable domain is SQTIHQWPATLVQPVGSPLSLECTVEGTSNPNLYWYRQAAGRGLQLLFYSVGIGQISSEVPQNLSASRPQDRQFILSSKKLLLSDSGFYLCAWGQDLVDTIYFGEGSWLTVV.

V is TRBV18 and J is TRBJ2-7; tentatively, D is TRBD1 or TRBD2 (6 bases each). The CDR3 covers 14 residues. V lost 3 bases, J lost 5 bases, and 14 bases lay in between. The germline gives CDR1 KGHSH, CDR2 LQKENI. In nucleotides, the CDR3 is TGTGCCAGCTCACCTTCGGGGGCGTCCGACGAGCAGTACTTC. Translating it yields CASSPSGASDEQYF.

V is TRBV10-1 and J is TRBJ1-6; the D is unclear. V gave up 9 bases and J gave up 10 bases, with 16 bases separating them. The CDR3 spans 13 residues. The germline CDR1 and CDR2 sequences are WNHNN and SYGVQD (reference sequence). CDR3 sequence reads: CASSPSLGSPLHF. The CDR3 DNA follows: TGCGCCAGTAGCCCGTCATTGGGGTCACCCCTCCACTTT.

The chain uses TRBV5-5 and TRBJ2-6; TRBD1 agrees at 8 bases. CDR1 and CDR2 from the germline V gene are SGHKS and YYEKEE (reference sequence). Trimming removed 6 bases from V and 6 bases from J; junction bases left unmatched: 11. This CDR3 has 16 amino acids. CDR3 loop: CASKIQGGAKANVLTF. The CDR3 nucleotides read TGTGCCAGCAAAATACAGGGGGGCGCGAAGGCCAACGTCCTGACTTTC.

The rearrangement links TRBV24-1 to TRBJ2-1; TRBD2 agrees at 13 bases. Per germline, CDR1 KGHDR and CDR2 SFDVKD. V was pared by 9 bases and J by 4 bases, with 2 bases of the junction left unmatched. The length of the CDR3 is 14 residues. CDR3 coding DNA: TGTGCCACCCGGACTAGCGGGGGTTACAATGAGCAGTTCTTC. Its protein is CATRTSGGYNEQFF.

Concerning this clone: At one of its ends the junction is not consistent with the germline gene, which may arise from a read error. CDR3 sequence reads: CASSGTGTWGNQQFF. CDR3 nucleotides: TGTGCCAGCAGCGGGACCGGGACATGGGGCAATCAGCAGTTCTTC. The chain uses TRBV7-3 and TRBJ2-1, with TRBD1 as a possible D gene (6 bases). This CDR3 spans 15 amino acids. Per the germline V gene, CDR1 is SGHTA and CDR2 is FQGTGA.

This clone was seen more than once but under ten times. V is TRBV2 and J is TRBJ1-1; maybe TRBD1 (6 bases). CDR3 size: 13 residues. Deletions cut 4 bases from V and 9 bases from J, with 15 bases between. Germline CDR1 is SNHLY and CDR2 is FYNNEI. The DNA for the CDR3 is TGTGCCAGCAGTGGATACAGGGAAGGGAAAGCTTTCTTT. It codes for CASSGYREGKAFF. The whole variable domain, filled in from reference TRBV2 and TRBJ1-1, reads EPEVTQTPSHQVTQMGQEVILRCVPISNHLYFYWYRQILGQKVEFLVSFYNNEISEKSEIFDDQFSVERPDGSNFTLKIRSTKLEDSAMYFCASSGYREGKAFFGQGTRLTVV.

The chain joins TRBV6-9 to TRBJ2-7; the match to TRBD2 covers 9 bases. Germline trimming cut 8 bases from V and 7 bases from J; bases unmatched to any gene: 18. Germline CDR1 and CDR2: MNHGY and SVAAGI. This CDR3 comprises 16 residues. The CDR3 nucleotides are TGTGCCAGCCCCCCCCACACTAGCGGGCTTTCGGAAGAGCAGTACTTC. Translation gives CASPPHTSGLSEEQYF.

In DNA form, the CDR3 reads TGTGCCACCAGCAAAGGGGGCATCCTACAAAATGAGCAGTTCTTC. Residues: CATSKGGILQNEQFF. V gene TRBV15 combines with J gene TRBJ2-1; 7 bases align to TRBD1. V was clipped by 4 bases and J by 7 bases; unmatched bases: 10. The CDR3 is 15 amino acids. Germline V gene data show CDR1 as LNHNV and CDR2 as YYDKDF (reference sequence).

This chain connects TRBV9 to TRBJ2-1, with 11 bases matching TRBD1. This CDR3 has 15 amino acids. With V trimmed by 4 bases and J by 2 bases, 2 bases remained unmatched. Per the germline V gene, CDR1 is SGDLS and CDR2 is YYNGEE. The CDR3 DNA reads TGTGCCAGCAGCCTGGGACAGGGGGCCTACAATGAGCAGTTCTTC. Translated: CASSLGQGAYNEQFF.

The chain links TRBV12-3 or TRBV12-4 to TRBJ2-3; no clear D. The germline V and J ends were trimmed by 3 bases and 6 bases, with 4 bases remaining between them. CDR3 length equals 11 residues. This chain's CDR3 is CASSFVDTQYF. The CDR3 DNA follows: TGTGCCAGCAGTTTCGTGGATACGCAGTATTTT.

The chain joins TRBV30 to TRBJ2-7; D may be TRBD2 (5 bases). The CDR3 runs to 13 residues. Germline lookup yields CDR1 GTSNPN and CDR2 SVGIG (reference sequence). Trimming pared 4 bases from V and 0 bases from J, leaving 10 bases between. This CDR3 reads CAWTEGSSYEQYF. The CDR3 bases are TGTGCCTGGACCGAGGGTAGCTCCTACGAGCAGTACTTC.

V gene TRBV3-1 (or the pseudogene TRBV3-2) combines with J gene TRBJ2-5, with D possibly matching TRBD1 (7 bases). The CDR3 covers 15 residues. V was trimmed by 1 base and J by 4 bases, leaving 13 bases between them. Germline loops: CDR1 LGHDT, CDR2 YNNKEL (reference sequence). The CDR3 protein is CASSQAQGGGETQYF. CDR3 DNA sequence: TGTGCCAGCAGCCAAGCCCAGGGGGGTGGAGAGACCCAGTACTTC.

Remarks on this clone: This same CDR3 is encoded by further DNA sequences in the sample. CDR3 in amino acids: CASSLGQSYGYTF. CDR3 DNA: TGTGCCAGCAGCTTAGGACAGTCCTATGGCTACACCTTC. The chain recombines TRBV7-2 with TRBJ1-2; a weak D match, TRBD1 (5 bases). With 1 base removed from V and 4 bases from J, the gap between germline ends came to 7 bases. This CDR3 is built from 13 residues. Germline V gene data show CDR1 as SGHTA and CDR2 as FQGNSA.

This rearrangement joins TRBV6-4 to TRBJ1-2; D gene unclear. Germline-derived CDR1 and CDR2 are MRHNA and SNTAGT. The V gene lost 2 bases and the J gene lost 5 bases, with 6 bases spanning the gap. The CDR3 extends over 12 amino acids. The CDR3 reads CASSDRWYGYTF. In nucleotides, the CDR3 is TGTGCCAGCAGTGACCGGTGGTATGGCTACACCTTC.

The V gene is TRBV7-9, the J gene TRBJ1-1; D uncertain. The CDR3 has 12 residues. Germline V gene data show CDR1 as SEHNR and CDR2 as FQNEAQ (reference sequence). Between the trimmed V and J ends, which lost 3 bases and 5 bases, there was a span of 7 bases. In DNA form, the CDR3 reads TGTGCCAGCAGCTTCGAAGGTACTGAAGCTTTCTTT. Its translation: CASSFEGTEAFF.

The V gene is TRBV11-2, the J gene TRBJ2-2; TRBD1 might be the D (6 bases). The V end was cut by 3 bases, the J end by 0 bases, with 11 bases between. Germline values: CDR1 SGHAT, CDR2 FQNNGV. This CDR3 is built from 16 residues. In DNA form, the CDR3 reads TGTGCCAGCAGCTTTCAACAGGGTACGAACACCGGGGAGCTGTTTTTT. Its translation: CASSFQQGTNTGELFF.

This sequence joins TRBV9 and TRBJ1-2, with TRBD1 matching 7 bases. V shed 4 bases, J shed 8 bases, and the junction held 17 bases outside the gene matches. CDR1 is SGDLS, CDR2 YYNGEE, per germline. CDR3 length: 16 residues. In DNA form, the CDR3 reads TGTGCCAGCAGCCCCCCCTTTGAGGGGGCGACAGGAGGCTACACCTTC. Its translation: CASSPPFEGATGGYTF.

The chain links TRBV5-1 to TRBJ2-6, with TRBD1 identical over 7 bases. CDR3 length: 18 amino acids. V gave up 2 bases and J gave up 2 bases; unmatched junction bases: 10. Germline values: CDR1 SGHRS, CDR2 YFSETQ. DNA of the CDR3: TGCGCCAGCAGCTTAGGCTTGCAGGGGGTGGCTGGGGCCAACGTCCTGACTTTC. It encodes CASSLGLQGVAGANVLTF. Full variable domain (remainder filled in from reference TRBV5-1 and TRBJ2-6): KAGVTQTPRYLIKTRGQQVTLSCSPISGHRSVSWYQQTPGQGLQFLFEYFSETQRNKGNFPGRFSGRQFSNSRSEMNVSTLELGDSALYLCASSLGLQGVAGANVLTFGAGSRLTVL.

The chain carries TRBV7-2 and TRBJ2-7; D is undetermined. The CDR3 has 12 amino acids. Trimming removed 3 bases at V and 3 bases at J, with 6 bases between. Germline loops: CDR1 SGHTA, CDR2 FQGNSA. The CDR3 DNA sequence: TGTGCCAGCAGCTTCAATATCTACGAGCAGTACTTC. It yields the protein CASSFNIYEQYF.

The rearrangement joins TRBV6-5 to TRBJ2-2; no reliable D call. CDR3 length: 12 amino acids. Germline values: CDR1 MNHEY, CDR2 SVGAGI. The germline V and J ends were trimmed by 8 bases and 6 bases, with 10 bases remaining between them. In DNA form, the CDR3 reads TGTGCCAGCGAATCAGTGGCCGGGGAGCTGTTTTTT. Translating gives CASESVAGELFF.

The chain uses TRBV7-2 and TRBJ2-7, with D tentatively TRBD1 (5 bases). V was trimmed by 2 bases and J by 3 bases, leaving 8 bases between them. Germline assignment: CDR1 SGHTA and CDR2 FQGNSA. This CDR3 contains 13 residues. In DNA, the CDR3 is TGTGCCAGCAGCTTACAGGGTCTCTACGAGCAGTACTTC. It translates to CASSLQGLYEQYF. Full variable domain (rest looked up from reference TRBV7-2 and TRBJ2-7): GAGVSQSPSNKVTEKGKDVELRCDPISGHTALYWYRQSLGQGLEFLIYFQGNSAPDKSGLPSDRFSAERTGGSVSTLTIQRTQQEDSAVYLCASSLQGLYEQYFGPGTRLTVT.